These T cell receptor beta chains were read from a single sample in a study of radiotherapy plus CTLA-4 blockade in lung cancer. TCRdb's copy holds only in-frame clones and misses some; the assay was immunoSEQ multiplex PCR. The repertoire holds around 99,000 clones, 80% to 90% seen once, with 4.9% in the top ten. Sequenced material: peripheral blood, taken from a patient treated with radiotherapy plus ipilimumab. These receptors all come from a human donor with non-small cell lung cancer that progressed on radiotherapy plus ipilimumab. CDR3s leave out the opening cysteine and the closing phenylalanine or tryptophan. For some rows the clone size is stated as once, few or many, or as a class when expanded; others skip it.

abundance: .; v_gene: TRBV27; j_gene: TRBJ2-1; len: 10; CDR3aa: ASSSSGYEQF
abundance: .; v_gene: TRBV14; j_gene: TRBJ2-1; len: 11; CDR3aa: ASSQDQRTPQF
abundance: .; v_gene: TRBV6-5; j_gene: TRBJ2-2; len: 10; CDR3aa: ASRFSGGELF
abundance: .; v_gene: TRBV13; j_gene: TRBJ2-2; len: 13; CDR3aa: ASSSLLGDTGELF
abundance: .; v_gene: TRBV2; j_gene: TRBJ2-5; len: 11; CDR3aa: ASSEYRQETQY
abundance: .; v_gene: TRBV30; j_gene: TRBJ2-4; len: 13; CDR3aa: AWSARGGLAGAGC
abundance: .; v_gene: TRBV13; j_gene: TRBJ1-2; len: 13; CDR3aa: ASSFGRGRGYGYT
abundance: .; v_gene: TRBV5-4; j_gene: TRBJ2-5; len: 11; CDR3aa: ASSVTGSETQY
abundance: .; v_gene: TRBV7-9; j_gene: TRBJ2-1; len: 15; CDR3aa: ASSYRASGKGYNEQF
abundance: .; v_gene: TRBV27; j_gene: TRBJ1-5; len: 12; CDR3aa: ASSSVQSNQPQH
abundance: .; v_gene: TRBV30; j_gene: TRBJ2-7; len: 8; CDR3aa: ACRGAQEY
abundance: once; v_gene: TRBV2; j_gene: TRBJ2-2; len: 12; CDR3aa: ASRGIQGTGELF
abundance: .; v_gene: TRBV7-7; j_gene: TRBJ2-2; len: 13; CDR3aa: ASSPSGSSAGELF
abundance: few; v_gene: TRBV5-4; j_gene: TRBJ2-7; len: 12; CDR3aa: ASSLRQGTNEQY
abundance: once; v_gene: TRBV11-2; j_gene: TRBJ1-2; len: 12; CDR3aa: ASSSGQGRYGYT
abundance: .; v_gene: TRBV7-9; j_gene: TRBJ2-7; len: 12; CDR3aa: ASSRNADSYEQY
abundance: .; v_gene: TRBV18; j_gene: TRBJ2-1; len: 13; CDR3aa: ASSRTGGEWNEQF
abundance: .; v_gene: TRBV11-2; j_gene: TRBJ2-5; len: 12; CDR3aa: ASSLNRFTVTQY
abundance: once; v_gene: TRBV2; j_gene: TRBJ1-2; len: 13; CDR3aa: AYATDADRGHGYT
abundance: .; v_gene: TRBV2; j_gene: TRBJ1-1; len: 12; CDR3aa: ASSRQGVDTEAF
abundance: once; v_gene: TRBV18; j_gene: TRBJ2-7; len: 12; CDR3aa: ASSPNSNSYEQY
abundance: .; v_gene: TRBV18; j_gene: TRBJ2-3; len: 12; CDR3aa: ASSPSRNLDTQY
abundance: .; v_gene: TRBV4-2; j_gene: TRBJ2-7; len: 14; CDR3aa: ASSRTAAGTAYEQY
abundance: .; v_gene: TRBV5-4; j_gene: TRBJ1-2; len: 12; CDR3aa: ASSLGGGNYGYT
abundance: once; v_gene: TRBV5-4; j_gene: TRBJ2-4; len: 12; CDR3aa: ASSLDGKADIQY
abundance: .; v_gene: TRBV6-1; j_gene: TRBJ2-3; len: 10; CDR3aa: ASGDYTDTQY
abundance: few; v_gene: TRBV5-4; j_gene: TRBJ1-1; len: 11; CDR3aa: ASSLDSYTEAF
abundance: few; v_gene: TRBV19; j_gene: TRBJ2-3; len: 13; CDR3aa: ASSLAKGATDTQY
abundance: .; v_gene: TRBV6-1; j_gene: TRBJ2-7; len: 9; CDR3aa: AVGAGWEQY
abundance: .; v_gene: TRBV9; j_gene: TRBJ2-7; len: 13; CDR3aa: ASSAREENSYEQY
abundance: .; v_gene: TRBV16; j_gene: TRBJ2-1; len: 16; CDR3aa: ASSQSDRAQHGGNEQF
abundance: .; v_gene: TRBV7-3; j_gene: TRBJ2-7; len: 12; CDR3aa: ASSLGRGPYEQY
abundance: .; v_gene: TRBV9; j_gene: TRBJ2-1; len: 12; CDR3aa: ASSVESYRVLQF
abundance: .; v_gene: TRBV7-6; j_gene: TRBJ2-1; len: 17; CDR3aa: ASSLVAGGSTSSYNEQF
abundance: few; v_gene: TRBV10-1; j_gene: TRBJ2-1; len: 13; CDR3aa: ANATAGATYNEQF
abundance: .; v_gene: TRBV4-2; j_gene: TRBJ2-3; len: 11; CDR3aa: ASSLTSGDTQY
abundance: once; v_gene: TRBV5-1; j_gene: TRBJ2-1; len: 12; CDR3aa: ASSYGQEDNEQF
abundance: once; v_gene: TRBV18; j_gene: TRBJ2-7; len: 16; CDR3aa: ASSPGLAGGSNSYEQY
abundance: .; v_gene: TRBV29-1; j_gene: TRBJ2-3; len: 13; CDR3aa: SAPPSGGPPDTQY
abundance: .; v_gene: TRBV5-6; j_gene: TRBJ1-1; len: 11; CDR3aa: ASSSGVYTEAF
abundance: .; v_gene: TRBV2; j_gene: TRBJ1-2; len: 12; CDR3aa: ASSETGPTLGYT
abundance: once; v_gene: TRBV11-2; j_gene: TRBJ2-3; len: 12; CDR3aa: ASSLRRVTDTQY
abundance: .; v_gene: TRBV6-5; j_gene: TRBJ1-1; len: 13; CDR3aa: ASASRAGGTTEAF
abundance: .; v_gene: TRBV7-9; j_gene: TRBJ2-7; len: 10; CDR3aa: ASSLSSYEQY
abundance: .; v_gene: TRBV11-2; j_gene: TRBJ2-1; len: 13; CDR3aa: ASSPGVAGGGKQF
abundance: .; v_gene: TRBV6-5; j_gene: TRBJ2-3; len: 14; CDR3aa: ASSYHPNSGTDTQY
abundance: .; v_gene: TRBV14; j_gene: TRBJ2-2; len: 12; CDR3aa: ASSQLYNTGELF
abundance: .; v_gene: TRBV14; j_gene: TRBJ1-2; len: 13; CDR3aa: ASSQNRGTYYGYT
abundance: .; v_gene: TRBV5-1; j_gene: TRBJ2-2; len: 12; CDR3aa: ASSLAEPRGELF
abundance: .; v_gene: TRBV6-1; j_gene: TRBJ2-1; len: 12; CDR3aa: ASTRYANNNEQF